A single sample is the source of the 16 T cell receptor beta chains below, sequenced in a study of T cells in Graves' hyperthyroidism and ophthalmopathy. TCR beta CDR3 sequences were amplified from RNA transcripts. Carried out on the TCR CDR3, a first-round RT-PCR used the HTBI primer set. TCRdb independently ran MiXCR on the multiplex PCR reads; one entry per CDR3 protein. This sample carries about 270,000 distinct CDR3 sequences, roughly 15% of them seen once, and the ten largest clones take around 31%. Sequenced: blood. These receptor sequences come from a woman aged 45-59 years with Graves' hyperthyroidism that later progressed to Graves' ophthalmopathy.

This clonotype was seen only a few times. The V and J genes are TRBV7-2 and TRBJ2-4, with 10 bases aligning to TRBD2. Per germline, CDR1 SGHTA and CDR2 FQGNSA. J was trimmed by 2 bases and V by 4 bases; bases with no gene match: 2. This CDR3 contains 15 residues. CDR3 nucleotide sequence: TGTGCCAGCAGCTCTAGCGGGAGAACCAAAAACATTCAGTACTTC. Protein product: CASSSSGRTKNIQYF.

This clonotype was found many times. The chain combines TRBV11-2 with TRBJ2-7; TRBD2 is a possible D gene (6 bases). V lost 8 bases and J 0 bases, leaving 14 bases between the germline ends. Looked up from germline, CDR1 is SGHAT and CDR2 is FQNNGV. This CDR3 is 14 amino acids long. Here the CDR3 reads CASGGTGISYEQYF. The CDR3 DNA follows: TGTGCCAGCGGAGGGACGGGGATCTCCTACGAGCAGTACTTC.

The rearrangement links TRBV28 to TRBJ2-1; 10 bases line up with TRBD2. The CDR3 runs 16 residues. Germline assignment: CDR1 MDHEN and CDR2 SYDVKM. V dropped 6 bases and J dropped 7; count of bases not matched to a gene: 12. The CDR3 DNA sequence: TGTGCCAGCAGGACTGGAGCGGGAGGGCCTAATAATGAGCAGTTCTTC. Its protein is CASRTGAGGPNNEQFF. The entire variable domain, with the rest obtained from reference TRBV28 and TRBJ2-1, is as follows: DVKVTQSSRYLVKRTGEKVFLECVQDMDHENMFWYRQDPGLGLRLIYFSYDVKMKEKGDIPEGYSVSREKKERFSLILESASTNQTSMYLCASRTGAGGPNNEQFFGPGTRLTVL.

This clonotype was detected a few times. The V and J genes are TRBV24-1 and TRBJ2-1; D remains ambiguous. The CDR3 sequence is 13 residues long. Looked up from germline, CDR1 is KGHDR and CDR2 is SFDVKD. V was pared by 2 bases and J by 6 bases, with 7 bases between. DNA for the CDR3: TGTGCCACCAGTGATTCAGATCGCAATGAGCAGTTCTTC. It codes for CATSDSDRNEQFF.

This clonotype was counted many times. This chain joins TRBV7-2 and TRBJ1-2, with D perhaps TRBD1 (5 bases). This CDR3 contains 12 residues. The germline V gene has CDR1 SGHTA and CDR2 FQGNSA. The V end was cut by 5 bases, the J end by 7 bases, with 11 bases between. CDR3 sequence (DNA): TGTGCCAGCAGCCGGGACGGGAGTGGCTACACCTTC. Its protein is CASSRDGSGYTF.

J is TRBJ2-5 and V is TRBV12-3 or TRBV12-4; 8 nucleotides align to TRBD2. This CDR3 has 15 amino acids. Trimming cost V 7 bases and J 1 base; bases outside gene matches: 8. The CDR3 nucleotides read TGTGCCAGCACCGGGGTCCGGGGGGGCCAAGAGACCCAGTACTTC. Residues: CASTGVRGGQETQYF.

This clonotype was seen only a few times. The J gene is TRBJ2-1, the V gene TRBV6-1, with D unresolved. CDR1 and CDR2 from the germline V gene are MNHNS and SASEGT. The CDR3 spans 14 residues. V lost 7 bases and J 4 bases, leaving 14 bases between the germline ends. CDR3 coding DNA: TGTGCCAGCACCGACCCGCCCAGGTACAATGAGCAGTTCTTC. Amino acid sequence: CASTDPPRYNEQFF.

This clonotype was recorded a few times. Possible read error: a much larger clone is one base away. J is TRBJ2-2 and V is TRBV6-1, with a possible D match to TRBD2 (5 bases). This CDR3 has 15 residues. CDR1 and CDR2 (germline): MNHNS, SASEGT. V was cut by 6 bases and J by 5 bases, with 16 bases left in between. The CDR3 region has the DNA TGTGCCAGCAGCCGGTCAGGAACGGGGACCGGGGAGCTGTTTTTT. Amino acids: CASSRSGTGTGELFF.

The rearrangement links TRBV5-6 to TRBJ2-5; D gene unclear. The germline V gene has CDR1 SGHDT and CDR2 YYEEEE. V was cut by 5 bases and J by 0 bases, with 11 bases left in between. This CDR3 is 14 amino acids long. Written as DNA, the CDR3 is TGTGCCAGCAGTCGACGGGTAAACCAAGAGACCCAGTACTTC. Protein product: CASSRRVNQETQYF.

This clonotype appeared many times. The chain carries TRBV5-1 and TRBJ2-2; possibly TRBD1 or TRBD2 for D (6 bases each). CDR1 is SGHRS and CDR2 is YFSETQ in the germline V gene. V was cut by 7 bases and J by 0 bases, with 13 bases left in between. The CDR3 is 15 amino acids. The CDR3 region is CASRNREANTGELFF. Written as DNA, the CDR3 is TGCGCCAGCCGGAACAGGGAGGCGAACACCGGGGAGCTGTTTTTT.

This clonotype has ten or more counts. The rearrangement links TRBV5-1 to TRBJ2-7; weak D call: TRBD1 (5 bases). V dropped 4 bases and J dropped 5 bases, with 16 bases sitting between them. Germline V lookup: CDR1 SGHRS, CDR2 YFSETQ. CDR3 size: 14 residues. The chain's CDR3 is CASSPPPGLDEQYF. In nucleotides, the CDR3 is TGCGCCAGCAGCCCACCCCCAGGGTTAGACGAGCAGTACTTC.

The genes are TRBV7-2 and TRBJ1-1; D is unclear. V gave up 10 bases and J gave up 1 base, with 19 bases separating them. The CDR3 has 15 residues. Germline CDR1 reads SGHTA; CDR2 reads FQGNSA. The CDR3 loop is CAIIGRDGGNTEAFF. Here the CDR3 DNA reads TGTGCCATCATCGGGAGGGATGGTGGGAACACTGAAGCTTTCTTT.

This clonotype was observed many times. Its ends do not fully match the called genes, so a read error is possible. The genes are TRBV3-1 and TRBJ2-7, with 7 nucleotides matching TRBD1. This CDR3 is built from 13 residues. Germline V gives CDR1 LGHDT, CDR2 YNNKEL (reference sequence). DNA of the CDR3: TGTGCCAGCAGCGAAGACAGGGCCTACGAGCAGTACTTC. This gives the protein CASSEDRAYEQYF.

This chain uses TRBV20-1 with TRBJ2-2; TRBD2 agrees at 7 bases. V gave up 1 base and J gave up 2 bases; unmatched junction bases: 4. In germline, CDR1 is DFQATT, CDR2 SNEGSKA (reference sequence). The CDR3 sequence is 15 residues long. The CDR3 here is CSARVASGNTGELFF. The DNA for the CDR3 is TGCAGTGCTAGAGTTGCTAGCGGCAACACCGGGGAGCTGTTTTTT.

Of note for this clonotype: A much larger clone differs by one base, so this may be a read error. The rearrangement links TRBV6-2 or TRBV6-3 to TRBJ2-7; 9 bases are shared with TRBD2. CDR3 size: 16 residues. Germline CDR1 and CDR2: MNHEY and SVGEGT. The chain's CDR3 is CASSPPIAGVRYEQHF. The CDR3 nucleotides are TGTGCCAGCAGTCCTCCCATAGCGGGAGTTCGGTACGAGCAGCACTTC.

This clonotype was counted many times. The DNA for the CDR3 is TGCAGCGTTGGTGGGACAGTAAATTCGGTATCCTACGAGCAGTACTTC. As protein: CSVGGTVNSVSYEQYF. This chain joins TRBV29-1 and TRBJ2-7, with TRBD1 identical over 7 bases. CDR1 SQVTM and CDR2 ANQGSEA come from the germline V gene. CDR3 size: 16 residues. The ends lost 4 bases at V and 1 base at J; junction bases unmatched: 13.